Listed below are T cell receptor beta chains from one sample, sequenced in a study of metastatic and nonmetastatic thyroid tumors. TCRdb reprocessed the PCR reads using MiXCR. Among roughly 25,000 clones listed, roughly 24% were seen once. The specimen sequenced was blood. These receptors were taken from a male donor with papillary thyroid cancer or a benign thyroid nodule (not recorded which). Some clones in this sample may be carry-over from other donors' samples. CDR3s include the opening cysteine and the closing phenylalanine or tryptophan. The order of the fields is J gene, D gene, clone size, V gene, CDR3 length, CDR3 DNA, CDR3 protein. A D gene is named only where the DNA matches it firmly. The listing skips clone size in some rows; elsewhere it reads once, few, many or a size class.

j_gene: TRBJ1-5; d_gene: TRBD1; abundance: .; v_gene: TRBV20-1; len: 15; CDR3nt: TGCAGTGCTAGAGAACAGTTGGGGGACAGTCAGCCCCAGCATTTT; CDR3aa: CSAREQLGDSQPQHF
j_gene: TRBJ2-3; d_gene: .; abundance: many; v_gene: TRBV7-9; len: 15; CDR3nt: TGTGCCAGCAGCCCAAGGGGAGACGGCACAGATACGCAGTATTTT; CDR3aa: CASSPRGDGTDTQYF
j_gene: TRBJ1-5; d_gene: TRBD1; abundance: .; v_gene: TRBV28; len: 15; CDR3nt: TGTGCCAGCAGTTCAGGGGGTGCGGACAATCAGCCACAACATTTT; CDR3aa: CASSSGGADNQPQHF
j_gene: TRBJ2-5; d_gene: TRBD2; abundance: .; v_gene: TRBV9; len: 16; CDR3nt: TGTGCCAGCAGCGTAGCACCTAGCGGGATCCGAGAGACCCAGTACTTC; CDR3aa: CASSVAPSGIRETQYF
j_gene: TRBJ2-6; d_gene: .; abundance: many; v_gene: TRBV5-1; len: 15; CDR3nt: TGCGCCAGCAGCTTGGAGGCCTCTGGGGCCAACGTCCTGACTTTC; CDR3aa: CASSLEASGANVLTF
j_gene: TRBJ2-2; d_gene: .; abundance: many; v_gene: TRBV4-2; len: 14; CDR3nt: TGTGCCAGCAGCCGAGGACTGACCACCGGGGAGCTGTTTTTT; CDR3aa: CASSRGLTTGELFF
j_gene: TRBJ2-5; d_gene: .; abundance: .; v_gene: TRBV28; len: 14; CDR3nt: TGTGCCAGCAGTCTTGGCGGGTTCCAAGAGACCCAGTACTTC; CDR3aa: CASSLGGFQETQYF
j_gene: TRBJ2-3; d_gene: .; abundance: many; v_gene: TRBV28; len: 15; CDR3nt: TGTGCCAGCAGTTTATCGGGACACAGCACAGATACGCAGTATTTT; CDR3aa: CASSLSGHSTDTQYF
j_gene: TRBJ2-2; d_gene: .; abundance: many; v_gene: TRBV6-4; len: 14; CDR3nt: TGTGCCAGCAGCCGGAGGCCCAACACCGGGGAGCTGTTTTTT; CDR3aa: CASSRRPNTGELFF
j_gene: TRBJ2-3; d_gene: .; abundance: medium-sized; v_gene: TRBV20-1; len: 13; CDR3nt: TGCAGTGCTAGAGGGACCTACACAGATACGCAGTATTTT; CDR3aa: CSARGTYTDTQYF
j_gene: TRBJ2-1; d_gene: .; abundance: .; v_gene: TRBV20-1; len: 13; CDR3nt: TGCAGTGCTCCCAACCTTGTGTCAGGTGAGCAGTTCTTC; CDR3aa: CSAPNLVSGEQFF